This section outlines one T cell receptor (beta chain) sequence together with its context. What it binds is unknown. These data come from a study of blood T cells in healthy people across ages. Through a sample-barcoded 5' primer and a J-beta primer mix, a second PCR was run for roughly 6 to 11 cycles. TCRdb re-analysed the 5' RACE reads in MiXCR, keeping a single row per CDR3 protein. The data show roughly 860,000 distinct CDR3 sequences, 60% to 80% seen once. Total RNA, at least 5 micrograms per sample, was extracted from PBMCs. General study results and limits: TCR beta diversity per million T cells fell roughly linearly with age. Long-lived donors exceeded aged donors in naive CD4+ cells and diversity.

Sequencing used blood. The TCR comes from a man aged 25 to 40 in good health.

The CDR3 nucleotides are TGTGCCAGCAGTTTTATCCGGGAGACCCAGTACTTC. Amino acids: CASSFIRETQYF. This chain links TRBV28 with TRBJ2-5; D uncertain. V was clipped by 3 bases and J by 5 bases, with 7 bases between them. This CDR3 is 12 amino acids long. Looked up from germline, CDR1 is MDHEN and CDR2 is SYDVKM.